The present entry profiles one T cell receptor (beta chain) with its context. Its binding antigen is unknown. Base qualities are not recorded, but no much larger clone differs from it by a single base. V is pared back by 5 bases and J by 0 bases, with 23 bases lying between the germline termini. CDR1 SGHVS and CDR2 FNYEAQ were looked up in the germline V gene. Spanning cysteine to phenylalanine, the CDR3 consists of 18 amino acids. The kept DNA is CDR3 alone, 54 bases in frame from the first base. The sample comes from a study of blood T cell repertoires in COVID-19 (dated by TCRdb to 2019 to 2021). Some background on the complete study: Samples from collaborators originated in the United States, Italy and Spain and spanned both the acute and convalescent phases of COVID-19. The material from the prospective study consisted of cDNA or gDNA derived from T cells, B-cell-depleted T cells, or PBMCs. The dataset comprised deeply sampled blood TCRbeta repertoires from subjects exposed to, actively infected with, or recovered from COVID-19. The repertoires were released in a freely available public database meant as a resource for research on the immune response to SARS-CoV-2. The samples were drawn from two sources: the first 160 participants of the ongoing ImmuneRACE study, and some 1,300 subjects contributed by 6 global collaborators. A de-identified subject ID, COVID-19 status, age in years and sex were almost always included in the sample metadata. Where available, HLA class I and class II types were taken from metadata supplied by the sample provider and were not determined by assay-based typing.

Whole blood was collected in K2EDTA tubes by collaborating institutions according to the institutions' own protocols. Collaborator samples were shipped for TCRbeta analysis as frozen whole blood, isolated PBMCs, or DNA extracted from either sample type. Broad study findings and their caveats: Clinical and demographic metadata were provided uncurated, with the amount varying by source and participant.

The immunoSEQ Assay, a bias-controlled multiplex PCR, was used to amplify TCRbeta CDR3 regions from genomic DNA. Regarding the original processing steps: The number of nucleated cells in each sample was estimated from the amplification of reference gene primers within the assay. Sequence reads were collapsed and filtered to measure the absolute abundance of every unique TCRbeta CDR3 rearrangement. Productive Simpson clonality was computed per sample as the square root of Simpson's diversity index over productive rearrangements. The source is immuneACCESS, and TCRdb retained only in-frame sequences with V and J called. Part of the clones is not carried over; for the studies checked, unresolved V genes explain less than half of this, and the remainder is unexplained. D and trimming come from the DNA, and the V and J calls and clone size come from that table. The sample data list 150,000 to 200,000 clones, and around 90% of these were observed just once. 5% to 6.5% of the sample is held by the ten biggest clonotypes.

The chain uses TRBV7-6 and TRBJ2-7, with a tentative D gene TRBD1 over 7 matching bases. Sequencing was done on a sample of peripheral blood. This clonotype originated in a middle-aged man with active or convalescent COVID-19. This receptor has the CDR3 CASSRSIGGTASSYEQYF. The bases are TGTGCCAGCAGCCGAAGCATAGGGGGGACAGCGAGCTCCTACGAGCAGTACTTC.